Below, 20 T cell receptor beta chains from the same sample are listed, as sequenced in a study of regulatory T cells in long-lasting Graves disease. Time point: newly diagnosed GD, antithyroid drugs for less than 3 months. With RNA extracted from PBMCs as input, the TCR library was made. CDR3 regions were amplified by Arm-PCR using iRepertoire HTBI primers to build TCR beta libraries. Each CDR3 protein gets one entry after TCRdb re-called the multiplex PCR reads with MiXCR. The sample yields 400,000 to 550,000 distinct CDR3 sequences, under 15% seen once. This same sample was also taken into another study, of T cells in Graves' hyperthyroidism and ophthalmopathy.

This sample comprised peripheral blood mononuclear cells (PBMCs), obtained at new diagnosis, from a patient treated with antithyroid drugs. The receptor source for this set is a woman in her twenties or thirties with Graves disease.

This clonotype has more than one count but fewer than ten. The chain couples TRBV5-1 to TRBJ2-1; 8 bases map to TRBD2. The V gene's germline CDR1 is SGHRS and CDR2 YFSETQ. The CDR3 spans 17 residues. V gave up 0 bases and J gave up 4 bases; unmatched junction bases: 9. CDR3 region: CASSLEGGTSGYNEQFF. Here the CDR3 DNA reads TGCGCCAGCAGCTTGGAGGGCGGAACTAGCGGATACAATGAGCAGTTCTTC.

This clonotype was observed a handful of times. The chain carries TRBV6-2 or TRBV6-3 and TRBJ2-6; D ambiguous. The CDR3 extends over 18 amino acids. CDR1 and CDR2 from the germline V gene are MNHEY and SVGEGT. V gave up 4 bases and J gave up 1 base, with 17 bases separating them. CDR3 nucleotides: TGTGCCAGCAGTTCCTCGCCTTGGACCCGATCTGGGGCCAACGTCCTGACTTTC. It is translated as CASSSSPWTRSGANVLTF.

This clonotype appeared many times. This sequence joins TRBV6-1 and TRBJ2-3; TRBD2 agrees at 12 bases. This CDR3 has 17 residues. CDR1 and CDR2 (germline): MNHNS, SASEGT. Trimming at V came to 6 bases and at J to 4 bases, leaving 11 bases not matched to a gene. As DNA, the CDR3 is TGTGCCAGCAGCCACCTACAGACTAGCGGGAGATCAGATACGCAGTATTTT. As protein: CASSHLQTSGRSDTQYF.

In this sample, this clonotype turned up a few times. The V and J genes are TRBV12-3 or TRBV12-4 and TRBJ1-5; possibly TRBD1 for D (5 bases). This CDR3 is built from 14 residues. Deletions cut 3 bases from V and 7 bases from J, with 13 bases between. CDR3 bases: TGTGCCAGCAGTTTCTGGGGCGTTGGACAGCCCCAGCATTTT. This gives the protein CASSFWGVGQPQHF.

This clonotype was recorded a few times. This chain links TRBV2 with TRBJ2-5; 14 positions match TRBD2. The CDR3 sequence is 14 residues long. V shed 6 bases and J 6 bases; nucleotides not matched to a gene: 3. Germline-derived CDR1 and CDR2 are SNHLY and FYNNEI. The CDR3 loop is CASRGTSGSQTQYF. The CDR3 DNA sequence: TGTGCCAGCAGGGGGACTAGCGGGAGTCAGACCCAGTACTTC. The entire variable domain, with the rest obtained from reference TRBV2 and TRBJ2-5, is as follows: EPEVTQTPSHQVTQMGQEVILRCVPISNHLYFYWYRQILGQKVEFLVSFYNNEISEKSEIFDDQFSVERPDGSNFTLKIRSTKLEDSAMYFCASRGTSGSQTQYFGPGTRLLVL.

This clonotype was recorded at least ten times. CDR3 in amino acids: CASSQQSNTEAFF. The CDR3 DNA sequence: TGTGCCAGCAGCCAACAGTCGAACACTGAAGCTTTCTTT. This chain joins TRBV2 and TRBJ1-1; D is ambiguous. Germline loops: CDR1 SNHLY, CDR2 FYNNEI. CDR3 length: 13 amino acids. The V end lost 6 bases, the J end lost 1 base, and 9 bases lay between the germline ends.

This clonotype was detected many times. The chain links TRBV11-2 to TRBJ2-1; TRBD2 matches 12 bases. Germline CDR1 is SGHAT and CDR2 is FQNNGV. The CDR3 runs 13 residues. V lost 11 bases, J lost 7 bases, and 6 bases stayed unmatched. The CDR3 is CAGGTSGRNEQFF. As DNA, the CDR3 is TGTGCCGGTGGTACTAGCGGGAGGAATGAGCAGTTCTTC.

This clonotype was counted at least ten times. The V gene is TRBV27, the J gene TRBJ2-7; the match to TRBD1 covers 7 bases. Trimming at V came to 3 bases and at J to 2 bases, leaving 4 bases not matched to a gene. The CDR3 is 14 amino acids. Germline V gene sequence: CDR1 MNHEY, CDR2 SMNVEV (reference sequence). Here the CDR3 DNA reads TGTGCCAGCAGTTTGGGGACAGCCACCTACGAGCAGTACTTC. Protein product: CASSLGTATYEQYF.

The sample holds many counts of this clonotype. This rearrangement joins TRBV2 to TRBJ2-7; possibly TRBD1 for D (7 bases). Germline V lookup: CDR1 SNHLY, CDR2 FYNNEI. The CDR3 consists of 13 residues. Trimming took off 6 bases at V and 4 bases at J, with 13 bases between the two ends. CDR3 DNA sequence: TGTGCCAGCAGCCGCAGGGGGAGGTACGAGCAGTACTTC. Amino acid sequence: CASSRRGRYEQYF. Variable domain in full (rest from reference TRBV2 and TRBJ2-7): EPEVTQTPSHQVTQMGQEVILRCVPISNHLYFYWYRQILGQKVEFLVSFYNNEISEKSEIFDDQFSVERPDGSNFTLKIRSTKLEDSAMYFCASSRRGRYEQYFGPGTRLTVT.

This clonotype came up a few times. The chain couples TRBV30 to TRBJ1-2, with D possibly matching TRBD1 (5 bases). V shed 4 bases and J shed 8 bases, with 8 bases lying between them. Germline V gene sequence: CDR1 GTSNPN, CDR2 SVGIG (reference sequence). This CDR3 has 10 residues. CDR3: CAWKWDGYTF. In DNA form, the CDR3 reads TGTGCCTGGAAGTGGGACGGCTACACCTTC.

This clonotype has at least ten counts. The rearrangement uses TRBV9 and TRBJ2-3, with 11 bases identical to TRBD2. There are 18 residues in the CDR3. The germline gives CDR1 SGDLS, CDR2 YYNGEE. V lost 0 bases, J lost 0 bases, and 6 bases stayed unmatched. The CDR3 spells CASSVGPSGRYSTDTQYF. The CDR3 nucleotides read TGTGCCAGCAGCGTAGGGCCTAGCGGGAGGTATAGCACAGATACGCAGTATTTT.

This clonotype has more than one count but fewer than ten. The chain is built from TRBV9 and TRBJ1-2, with unresolved D. V was pared by 0 bases and J by 1 base, with 7 bases between. This CDR3 region has 14 residues. Per germline, CDR1 SGDLS and CDR2 YYNGEE. The CDR3 nucleotides are TGTGCCAGCAGCGTAGTCGGCAGTAACTATGGCTACACCTTC. Encoded protein: CASSVVGSNYGYTF.

V is TRBV6-5 and J is TRBJ1-6; 7 nucleotides align to TRBD1. Germline loops: CDR1 MNHEY, CDR2 SVGAGI. J was trimmed by 8 bases and V by 4 bases; bases with no gene match: 20. There are 19 residues in the CDR3. The CDR3, as DNA: TGTGCCAGCAGTTGCCCCGTACTTAGGACAGGTCGTCCGGATTCACCCCTCCACTTT. This gives the protein CASSCPVLRTGRPDSPLHF.

The chain uses TRBV7-9 and TRBJ2-7; TRBD2 matches at 9 bases. Germline lookup yields CDR1 SEHNR and CDR2 FQNEAQ (reference sequence). V lost 3 bases and J lost 0; bases outside the gene matches: 12. CDR3 length: 18 amino acids. The DNA for the CDR3 is TGTGCCAGCAGCTTCAAGACTAGCGGAACGCCAAACTCCTACGAGCAGTACTTC. Its translation: CASSFKTSGTPNSYEQYF.

With respect to this clonotype: This could be a read error, since a much larger clone is one nucleotide away. This chain uses TRBV2 with TRBJ2-7; TRBD2 matches 7 bases. Looked up from germline, CDR1 is SNHLY and CDR2 is FYNNEI. V lost 7 bases, J lost 5 bases, and 8 bases stayed unmatched. CDR3 length: 13 amino acids. CDR3 amino acids: CASKVERGHEQYF. The CDR3 nucleotides read TGTGCCAGCAAAGTCGAGCGGGGCCACGAGCAGTACTTC.

This clonotype came up many times. The chain joins TRBV5-1 to TRBJ2-7, with D perhaps TRBD1 (6 bases). CDR3 length: 15 residues. CDR1 is SGHRS, CDR2 YFSETQ, per germline. The V end was cut by 6 bases, the J end by 1 base, with 17 bases between. Written as DNA, the CDR3 is TGCGCCAGCACGCCCCACCGGGACAAGTCCTACGAGCAGTACTTC. It specifies CASTPHRDKSYEQYF.

This clonotype was counted many times. The rearrangement uses TRBV28 and TRBJ2-5; no firm D call. Germline CDR1 MDHEN, CDR2 SYDVKM. The CDR3 has 12 residues. Trimming removed 8 bases at V and 4 bases at J, with 11 bases between. The CDR3 region is CASAFGRETQYF. CDR3 bases: TGTGCCAGCGCTTTCGGTCGAGAGACCCAGTACTTC.

The V call is TRBV3-1, the J call TRBJ2-7; D is ambiguous. Trimming cost V 1 base and J 0 bases, with 7 bases left between them. The germline CDR1 and CDR2 sequences are LGHDT and YNNKEL (reference sequence). The CDR3 runs 14 residues. The CDR3, as DNA: TGTGCCAGCAGCCAAGCCCCGAGCTCCTACGAGCAGTACTTC. This encodes CASSQAPSSYEQYF.

This clonotype was seen many times. CDR3 sequence: CASSERGTGGWQPQHF. For the CDR3, the DNA is TGTGCCAGCAGTGAGAGGGGGACAGGGGGCTGGCAGCCCCAGCATTTT. The chain joins TRBV6-2 or TRBV6-3 to TRBJ1-5; 12 bases are shared with TRBD1. Germline loops: CDR1 MNHEY, CDR2 SVGEGT. The CDR3 runs 16 residues. With 5 bases clipped from V and 7 bases from J, the junction kept 9 bases outside the gene matches.

This clonotype was picked up many times. The chain recombines TRBV3-1 with TRBJ2-1; D perhaps matches TRBD2 (6 bases). Germline V gene sequence: CDR1 LGHDT, CDR2 YNNKEL (reference sequence). There are 13 residues in the CDR3. V gave up 8 bases and J gave up 4 bases, with 12 bases separating them. The CDR3 loop is CASRRGGYNEQFF. The CDR3 DNA follows: TGTGCCAGCCGGCGAGGAGGGTACAATGAGCAGTTCTTC.